This TCR beta chain was sequenced for a study of CD8 T cells in ankylosing spondylitis. TCRdb re-called the 5' RACE reads with MiXCR, one entry per CDR3 protein. The sample includes approximately 88,000 distinct CDR3 sequences, about 8.1% of them seen just once. This clonotype appeared many times. The sample was blood, either unsorted or a sorted T cell fraction (not recorded which). This clonotype was sampled from a male donor with ankylosing spondylitis or in good health (not recorded which).

The CDR3 sequence is CASSQLGDTQYF. The CDR3 DNA sequence: TGTGCCAGCAGCCAGCTGGGGGATACGCAGTATTTT. J is TRBJ2-3 and V is TRBV7-2; no clear D. CDR1 and CDR2 from the germline V gene are SGHTA and FQGNSA. The CDR3 has 12 amino acids. The germline V and J ends were trimmed by 5 bases and 6 bases, with 9 bases remaining between them.